Listed below are T cell receptor beta chains from one sample, sequenced in a study of T-cell reconstitution after alpha-beta-depleted transplantation in children. MiXCR, applied by TCRdb to the PCR reads, yields one record per CDR3 protein. The profile covers about 360,000 distinct CDR3 sequences, with roughly 13% appearing a single time and roughly 4.3% taken by the ten largest. Specimen: PBMCs, collected from the stem cell graft. These receptors all come from a human donor who donated a stem cell graft to a child with Fanconi anemia. Each CDR3 is given with its conserved first and last residue. A D gene is named only where the DNA matches it firmly. Rows give clone size only sometimes, using once, few, many, or a class for an expanded clone.

>NA|NA|TRBJ1-1|TRBV12-3/TRBV12-4
CASSFNRVNTEAFF
TGTGCCAGCAGTTTTAACAGGGTGAACACTGAAGCTTTCTTT
>NA|many|TRBJ2-7|TRBV7-6
CASSLQGRSEQYF
TGTGCCAGCAGCTTACAAGGACGCTCCGAGCAGTACTTC
>NA|few|TRBJ2-3|TRBV20-1
CSVPGISTDTQYF
TGCAGTGTCCCTGGGATTAGCACAGATACGCAGTATTTT
>TRBD2|many|TRBJ2-7|TRBV6-1
CASKGGASSYEQYF
TGTGCCAGCAAGGGAGGGGCGAGCTCCTACGAGCAGTACTTC
>NA|few|TRBJ2-7|TRBV6-2/TRBV6-3
CASSSAGFFEQYF
TGTGCCAGCAGTTCGGCAGGGTTCTTCGAGCAGTACTTC
>NA|NA|TRBJ2-5|TRBV5-1
CASSVQGHQETQYF
TGCGCCAGCAGCGTGCAGGGTCACCAAGAGACCCAGTACTTC
>NA|many|TRBJ2-5|TRBV29-1
CSVDFASRETQYF
TGCAGCGTTGATTTTGCTAGTCGGGAGACCCAGTACTTC
>TRBD2|many|TRBJ2-3|TRBV6-5
CASSFLAGGKDTQYF
TGTGCCAGCAGTTTTTTAGCGGGGGGGAAGGATACGCAGTATTTT
>NA|NA|TRBJ1-1|TRBV20-1
CSPRGTPNEAFF
TGCAGTCCCCGGGGGACACCAAATGAAGCTTTCTTT
>TRBD2|few|TRBJ2-1|TRBV18
CASSPVGRGDQQFF
TGTGCCAGCTCACCAGTAGGGCGGGGGGATCAGCAGTTCTTC
>TRBD2|NA|TRBJ2-2|TRBV5-1
CAAWDYQTGELFF
TGCGCCGCGTGGGACTATCAAACCGGGGAGCTGTTTTTT
>TRBD1|many|TRBJ2-1|TRBV24-1
CATSDPGTGKNEQFF
TGTGCCACCAGTGACCCCGGGACAGGGAAGAATGAGCAGTTCTTC
>NA|NA|TRBJ1-5|TRBV12-3/TRBV12-4
CASSFSGRVQPQHF
TGTGCCAGCAGTTTCTCTGGCAGGGTTCAGCCCCAGCATTTT
>TRBD2|few|TRBJ2-1|TRBV20-1
CSAASGGASNEQFF
TGCAGTGCAGCTAGCGGGGGGGCATCCAATGAGCAGTTCTTC
>NA|many|TRBJ2-1|TRBV7-2
CASSLASGLYNEQFF
TGTGCCAGCAGCTTAGCCTCCGGACTTTACAATGAGCAGTTCTTC
>TRBD1|few|TRBJ1-1|TRBV3-1
CASSRQSTGVLLNTEAFF
TGTGCCAGCAGCCGACAATCGACAGGGGTGCTCCTGAACACTGAAGCTTTCTTT
>NA|many|TRBJ1-1|TRBV12-3/TRBV12-4
CASLRKGNTEAFF
TGTGCCAGCCTTCGGAAGGGGAACACTGAAGCTTTCTTT
>TRBD2|many|TRBJ2-2|TRBV12-3/TRBV12-4
CASRPGLAGWGGELFF
TGTGCCAGCAGACCGGGACTAGCGGGATGGGGCGGGGAGCTGTTTTTT
>TRBD2|many|TRBJ2-7|TRBV7-9
CASSLRFSGVLSSYEQYF
TGTGCCAGCAGCTTACGGTTTAGCGGGGTCCTAAGCTCCTACGAGCAGTACTTC
>NA|few|TRBJ2-2|TRBV12-3/TRBV12-4
CASSLSPRRAFGTGELFF
TGTGCCAGCAGTTTAAGTCCCCGGCGGGCCTTTGGCACCGGGGAGCTGTTTTTT
>TRBD1|NA|TRBJ1-3|TRBV6-2/TRBV6-3
CASSYGSGQGHTIYF
TGTGCCAGCAGTTACGGATCGGGACAGGGACACACCATATATTTT
>NA|few|TRBJ2-7|TRBV30
CAWSVRWDEQYF
TGTGCCTGGAGTGTCCGGTGGGACGAGCAGTACTTC
>NA|many|TRBJ2-1|TRBV5-1
CASSSLPASDEQFF
TGCGCCAGCAGCTCCCTTCCTGCGTCCGATGAGCAGTTCTTC
>NA|NA|TRBJ1-2|TRBV19
CASGIWDGPFSNYGYTF
TGTGCCAGTGGGATTTGGGACGGCCCGTTCTCTAACTATGGCTACACCTTC
>NA|few|TRBJ1-5|TRBV4-2
CASSPTGLGSNQPQHF
TGTGCCAGCAGCCCGACGGGACTCGGGAGCAATCAGCCCCAGCATTTT
>NA|many|TRBJ2-2|TRBV12-3/TRBV12-4
CASSLSSPGELFF
TGTGCCAGCAGTTTAAGTAGTCCCGGGGAGCTGTTTTTT
>TRBD1|NA|TRBJ1-1|TRBV12-3/TRBV12-4
CASSLAQGANTEAFF
TGTGCCAGCAGTTTAGCGCAGGGGGCGAACACTGAAGCTTTCTTT
>NA|few|TRBJ2-7|TRBV2
CASSQLQGTAYEQYF
TGTGCCAGCAGCCAACTCCAGGGAACCGCCTACGAGCAGTACTTC
>NA|many|TRBJ2-3|TRBV29-1
CSVDSGGDTDTQYF
TGCAGCGTTGATTCCGGCGGAGACACAGATACGCAGTATTTT
>NA|NA|TRBJ1-2|TRBV28
CASSSGGYTF
TGTGCCAGCAGTTCGGGCGGCTACACCTTC
>TRBD2|many|TRBJ2-1|TRBV20-1
CSARDPNGAGGPNEQFF
TGCAGTGCTAGAGACCCTAATGGGGCGGGGGGGCCCAATGAGCAGTTCTTC
>TRBD1|few|TRBJ1-2|TRBV29-1
CSVEDQDRGPGYTF
TGCAGCGTTGAAGACCAGGACAGGGGGCCTGGCTACACCTTC
>NA|many|TRBJ2-5|TRBV5-4
CASSPEPEETQYF
TGTGCCAGCAGCCCGGAACCTGAAGAGACCCAGTACTTC
>TRBD1|many|TRBJ1-1|TRBV5-1
CASSGGQGAPNTEAFF
TGCGCCAGCAGCGGGGGACAGGGGGCTCCGAACACTGAAGCTTTCTTT
>TRBD1|few|TRBJ1-1|TRBV5-6
CASSSGQGGVFTEAFF
TGTGCCAGCAGCTCCGGACAGGGGGGTGTATTCACTGAAGCTTTCTTT
>NA|few|TRBJ1-6|TRBV12-3/TRBV12-4
CASRGGRYNSPLHF
TGTGCCAGCAGGGGAGGACGGTATAATTCACCCCTCCACTTT
>TRBD1|many|TRBJ1-1|TRBV7-2
CASSLPGGAEAFF
TGTGCCAGCAGCCTTCCAGGGGGGGCTGAAGCTTTCTTT
>TRBD1|few|TRBJ1-1|TRBV29-1
CSTAGPTGAAFF
TGCAGCACCGCGGGTCCTACAGGGGCGGCTTTCTTT
>NA|NA|TRBJ2-5|TRBV7-2
CASSFYRARAETQYF
TGTGCCAGCAGCTTCTACCGGGCCCGGGCTGAGACCCAGTACTTC
>NA|NA|TRBJ1-5|TRBV28
CATEGVQPQHF
TGTGCCACCGAGGGTGTTCAGCCCCAGCATTTT
>NA|NA|TRBJ1-2|TRBV10-3
CAISDGYGYTF
TGTGCCATCAGTGACGGGTATGGCTACACCTTC
>NA|few|TRBJ1-1|TRBV5-1
CASSLEGQNTEAFF
TGTGCCAGCAGCTTAGAGGGGCAGAACACTGAAGCTTTCTTT
>TRBD2|NA|TRBJ2-2|TRBV6-2/TRBV6-3
CASSFRTSPLTGELFF
TGTGCCAGCAGTTTCCGGACTAGCCCTCTCACCGGGGAGCTGTTTTTT
>NA|many|TRBJ2-2|TRBV5-1
CASSLDSGGGTGELFF
TGCGCCAGCAGCTTGGATTCCGGGGGCGGCACCGGGGAGCTGTTTTTT
>TRBD2|few|TRBJ2-1|TRBV18
CASSPGTSFTEQFF
TGTGCCAGCTCACCAGGGACTAGTTTCACTGAGCAGTTCTTC
>TRBD2|NA|TRBJ2-1|TRBV25-1
CASSESGGGPSYNEQFF
TGTGCCAGCAGTGAGTCTGGCGGGGGGCCGTCCTACAATGAGCAGTTCTTC
>NA|few|TRBJ1-6|TRBV6-1
CATRQGSSYNSPLHF
TGTGCCACCAGACAAGGGAGCTCCTATAATTCACCCCTCCACTTT
>NA|NA|TRBJ1-1|TRBV14
CASSQLPAGGSEAFF
TGTGCCAGCAGCCAACTCCCCGCGGGGGGCTCTGAAGCTTTCTTT
>NA|NA|TRBJ1-1|TRBV29-1
CSAKGEGRRSTEAFF
TGCAGCGCTAAAGGGGAGGGGAGGAGAAGCACTGAAGCTTTCTTT
>NA|few|TRBJ2-6|TRBV27
CASSRRISGANVLTF
TGTGCCAGCAGTCGGAGGATTTCAGGGGCCAACGTCCTGACTTTC
>NA|NA|TRBJ1-1|TRBV12-3/TRBV12-4
CASRSGYSEAFF
TGTGCCAGCAGGTCCGGCTACTCTGAAGCTTTCTTT
>NA|few|TRBJ1-1|TRBV9
CASSVSSYTEAFF
TGTGCCAGCAGCGTCTCCAGTTACACTGAAGCTTTCTTT
>TRBD1|many|TRBJ2-3|TRBV7-8
CASSPGQGSDTQYF
TGTGCCAGCAGCCCGGGACAGGGATCAGATACGCAGTATTTT
>NA|many|TRBJ2-7|TRBV18
CASSPGTTEQYF
TGTGCCAGCTCACCGGGGACAACCGAGCAGTACTTC
>NA|few|TRBJ1-1|TRBV20-1
CSARVAGAAYTEAFF
TGCAGTGCTAGAGTGGCAGGGGCTGCCTACACTGAAGCTTTCTTT
>NA|many|TRBJ1-2|TRBV7-8
CASSLQTGFSYGYTF
TGTGCCAGCAGCCTGCAAACAGGGTTCTCCTATGGCTACACCTTC
>TRBD2|NA|TRBJ2-3|TRBV27
CASSFSGGAFGDTQYF
TGTGCCAGCAGTTTTAGCGGGGGGGCCTTCGGAGATACGCAGTATTTT